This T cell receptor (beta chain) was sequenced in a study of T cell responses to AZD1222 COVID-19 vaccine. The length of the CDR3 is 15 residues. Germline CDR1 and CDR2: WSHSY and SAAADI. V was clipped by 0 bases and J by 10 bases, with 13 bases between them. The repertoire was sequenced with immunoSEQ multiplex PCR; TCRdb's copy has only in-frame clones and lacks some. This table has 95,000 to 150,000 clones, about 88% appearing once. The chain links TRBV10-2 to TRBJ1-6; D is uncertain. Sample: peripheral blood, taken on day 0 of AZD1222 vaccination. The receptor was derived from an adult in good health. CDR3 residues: CASSESEGGGSPLHF. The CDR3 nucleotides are TGCGCCAGCAGTGAGTCGGAGGGTGGAGGGTCACCCCTCCACTTT.